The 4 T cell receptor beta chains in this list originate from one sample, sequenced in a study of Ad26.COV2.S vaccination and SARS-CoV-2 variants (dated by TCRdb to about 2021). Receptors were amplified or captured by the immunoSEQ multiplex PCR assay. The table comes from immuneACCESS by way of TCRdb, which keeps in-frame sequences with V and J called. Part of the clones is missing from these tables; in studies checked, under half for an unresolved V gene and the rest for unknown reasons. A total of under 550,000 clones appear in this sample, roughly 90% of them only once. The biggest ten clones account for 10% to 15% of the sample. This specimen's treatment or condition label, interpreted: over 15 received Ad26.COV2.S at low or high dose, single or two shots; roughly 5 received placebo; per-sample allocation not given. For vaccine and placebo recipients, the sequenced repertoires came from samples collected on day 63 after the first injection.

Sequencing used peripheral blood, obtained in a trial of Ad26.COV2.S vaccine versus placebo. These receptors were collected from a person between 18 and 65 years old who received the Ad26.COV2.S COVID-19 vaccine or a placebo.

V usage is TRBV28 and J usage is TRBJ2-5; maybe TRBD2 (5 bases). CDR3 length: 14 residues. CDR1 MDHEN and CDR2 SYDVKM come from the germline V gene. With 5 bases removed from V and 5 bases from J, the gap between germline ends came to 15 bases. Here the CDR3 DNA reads TGTGCCAGCAGTACCCCTACTAGTACGGAGACCCAGTACTTC. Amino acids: CASSTPTSTETQYF.

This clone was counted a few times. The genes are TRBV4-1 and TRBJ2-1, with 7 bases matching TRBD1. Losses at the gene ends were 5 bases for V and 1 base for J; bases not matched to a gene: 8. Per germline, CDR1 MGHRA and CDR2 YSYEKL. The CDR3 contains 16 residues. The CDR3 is CASSNLGQPSYNEQFF. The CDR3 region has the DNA TGCGCCAGCAGCAACTTGGGACAGCCATCCTACAATGAGCAGTTCTTC.

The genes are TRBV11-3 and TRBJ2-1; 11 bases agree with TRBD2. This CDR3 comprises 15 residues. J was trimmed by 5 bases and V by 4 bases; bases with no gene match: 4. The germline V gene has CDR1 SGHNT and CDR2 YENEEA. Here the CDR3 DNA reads TGTGCCAGCAGCTCGGGACTAGCGGAAGACAATGAGCAGTTCTTC. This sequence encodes CASSSGLAEDNEQFF.

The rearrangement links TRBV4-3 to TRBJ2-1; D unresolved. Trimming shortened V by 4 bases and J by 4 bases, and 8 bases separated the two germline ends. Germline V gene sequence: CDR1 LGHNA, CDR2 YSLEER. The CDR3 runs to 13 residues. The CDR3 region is CASSPDLYNEQFF. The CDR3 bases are TGCGCCAGCAGCCCGGATCTGTACAATGAGCAGTTCTTC.